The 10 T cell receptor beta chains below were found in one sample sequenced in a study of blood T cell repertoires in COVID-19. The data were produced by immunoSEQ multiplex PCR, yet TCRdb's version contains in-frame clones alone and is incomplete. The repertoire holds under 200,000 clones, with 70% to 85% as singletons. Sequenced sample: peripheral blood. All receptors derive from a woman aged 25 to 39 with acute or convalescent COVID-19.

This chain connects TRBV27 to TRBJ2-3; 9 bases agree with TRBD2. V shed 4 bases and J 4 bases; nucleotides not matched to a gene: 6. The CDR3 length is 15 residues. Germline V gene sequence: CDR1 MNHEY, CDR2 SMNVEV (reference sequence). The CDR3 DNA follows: TGTGCCAGCAGTTCTTTAGCGGGAGTCGCAGATACGCAGTATTTT. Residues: CASSSLAGVADTQYF.

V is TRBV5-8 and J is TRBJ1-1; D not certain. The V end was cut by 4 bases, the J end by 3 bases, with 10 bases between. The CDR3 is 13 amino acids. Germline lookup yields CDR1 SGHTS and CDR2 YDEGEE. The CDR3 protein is CASSRLLDTEAFF. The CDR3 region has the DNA TGTGCCAGCAGCCGGCTACTAGACACTGAAGCTTTCTTT.

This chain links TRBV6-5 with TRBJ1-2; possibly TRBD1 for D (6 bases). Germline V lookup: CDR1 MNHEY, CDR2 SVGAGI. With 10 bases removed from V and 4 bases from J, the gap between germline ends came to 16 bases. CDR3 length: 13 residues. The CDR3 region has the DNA TGTGCCACCGATACTTCGGACAGCTATGGCTACACCTTC. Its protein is CATDTSDSYGYTF.

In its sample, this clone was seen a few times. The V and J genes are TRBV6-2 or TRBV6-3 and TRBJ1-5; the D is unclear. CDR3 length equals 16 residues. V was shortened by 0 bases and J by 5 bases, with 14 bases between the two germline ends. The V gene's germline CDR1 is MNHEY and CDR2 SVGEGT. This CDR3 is CASSYSTPGGYQPQHF. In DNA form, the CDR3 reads TGTGCCAGCAGTTACTCGACTCCGGGAGGATATCAGCCCCAGCATTTT.

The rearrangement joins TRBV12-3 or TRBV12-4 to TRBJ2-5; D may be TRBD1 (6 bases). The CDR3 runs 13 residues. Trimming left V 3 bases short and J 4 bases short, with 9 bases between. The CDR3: CASSFNRAETQYF. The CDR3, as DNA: TGTGCCAGCAGTTTTAACAGGGCAGAGACCCAGTACTTC.

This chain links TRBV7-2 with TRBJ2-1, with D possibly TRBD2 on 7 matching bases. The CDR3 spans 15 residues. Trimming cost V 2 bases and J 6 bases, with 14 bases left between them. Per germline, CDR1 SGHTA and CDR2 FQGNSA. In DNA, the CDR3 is TGTGCCAGCAGCTTATGGGGGGGGCAGGGCAATGAGCAGTTCTTC. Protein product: CASSLWGGQGNEQFF.

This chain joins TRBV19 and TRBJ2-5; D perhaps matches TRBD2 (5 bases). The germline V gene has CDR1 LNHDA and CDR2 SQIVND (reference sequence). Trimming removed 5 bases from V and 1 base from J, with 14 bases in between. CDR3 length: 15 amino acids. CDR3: CASSRGDNFQETQYF. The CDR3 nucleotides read TGTGCCAGTAGTCGGGGAGATAATTTCCAAGAGACCCAGTACTTC.

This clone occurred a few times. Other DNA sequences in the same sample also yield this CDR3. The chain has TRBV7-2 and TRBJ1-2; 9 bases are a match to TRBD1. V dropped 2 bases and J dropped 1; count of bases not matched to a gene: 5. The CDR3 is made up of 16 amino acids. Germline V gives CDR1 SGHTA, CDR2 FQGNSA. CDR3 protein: CASSLPPGQGNYGYTF. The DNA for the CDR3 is TGTGCCAGCAGCTTACCCCCGGGACAGGGTAACTATGGCTACACCTTC. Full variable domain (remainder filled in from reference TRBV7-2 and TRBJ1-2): GAGVSQSPSNKVTEKGKDVELRCDPISGHTALYWYRQSLGQGLEFLIYFQGNSAPDKSGLPSDRFSAERTGGSVSTLTIQRTQQEDSAVYLCASSLPPGQGNYGYTFGSGTRLTVV.

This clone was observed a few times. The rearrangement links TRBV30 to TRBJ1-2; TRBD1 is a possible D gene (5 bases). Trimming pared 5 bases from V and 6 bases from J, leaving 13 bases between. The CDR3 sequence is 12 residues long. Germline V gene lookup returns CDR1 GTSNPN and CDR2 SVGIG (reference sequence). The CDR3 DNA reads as TGTGCCTGGGAAAAAAGGGGTAATGGCTACACCTTC. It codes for CAWEKRGNGYTF.

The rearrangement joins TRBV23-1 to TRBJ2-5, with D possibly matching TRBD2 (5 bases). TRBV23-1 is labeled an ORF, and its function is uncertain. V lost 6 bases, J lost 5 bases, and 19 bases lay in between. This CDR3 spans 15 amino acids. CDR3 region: CASSPGAREGETQYF. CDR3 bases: TGCGCCAGCAGCCCCGGAGCTCGAGAGGGCGAGACCCAGTACTTC.